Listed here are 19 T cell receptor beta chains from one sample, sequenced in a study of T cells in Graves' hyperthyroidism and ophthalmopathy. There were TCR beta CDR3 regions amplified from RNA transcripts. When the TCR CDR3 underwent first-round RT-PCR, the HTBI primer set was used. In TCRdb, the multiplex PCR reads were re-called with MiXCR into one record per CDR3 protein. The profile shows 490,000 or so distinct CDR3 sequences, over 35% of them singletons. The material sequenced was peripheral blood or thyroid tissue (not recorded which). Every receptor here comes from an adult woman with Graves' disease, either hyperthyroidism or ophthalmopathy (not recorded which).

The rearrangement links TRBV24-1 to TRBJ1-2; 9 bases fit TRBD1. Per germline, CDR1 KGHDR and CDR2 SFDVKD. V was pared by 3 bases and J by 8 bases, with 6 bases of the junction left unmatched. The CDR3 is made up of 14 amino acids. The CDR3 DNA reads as TGTGCCACCAGTGATCAAGGACAGGGGCGCGGCTACACCTTC. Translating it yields CATSDQGQGRGYTF.

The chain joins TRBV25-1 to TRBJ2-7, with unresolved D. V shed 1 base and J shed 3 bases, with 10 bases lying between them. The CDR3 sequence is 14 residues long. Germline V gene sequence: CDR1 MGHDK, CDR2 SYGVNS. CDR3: CASSELLHGYEQYF. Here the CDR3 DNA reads TGTGCCAGCAGTGAATTGTTACATGGCTACGAGCAGTACTTC.

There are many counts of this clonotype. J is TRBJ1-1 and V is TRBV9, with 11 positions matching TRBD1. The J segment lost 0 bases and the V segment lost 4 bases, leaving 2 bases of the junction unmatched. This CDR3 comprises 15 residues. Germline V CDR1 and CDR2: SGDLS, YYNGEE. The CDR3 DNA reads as TGTGCCAGCAGCTCGGGACAGGGGGTGAACACTGAAGCTTTCTTT. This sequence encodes CASSSGQGVNTEAFF.

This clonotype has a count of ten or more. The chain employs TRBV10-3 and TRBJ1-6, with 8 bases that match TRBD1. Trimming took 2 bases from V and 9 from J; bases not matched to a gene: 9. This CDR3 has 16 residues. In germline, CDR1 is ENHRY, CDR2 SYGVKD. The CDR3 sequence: CAISEVDRAWGSPLHF. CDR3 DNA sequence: TGTGCCATCAGTGAGGTGGACAGGGCTTGGGGTTCACCCCTCCACTTT.

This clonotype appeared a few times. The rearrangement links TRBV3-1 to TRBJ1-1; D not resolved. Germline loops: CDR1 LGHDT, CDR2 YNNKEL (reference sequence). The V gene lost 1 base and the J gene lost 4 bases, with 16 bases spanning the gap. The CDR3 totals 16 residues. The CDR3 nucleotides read TGTGCCAGCAGCCAAGGAATGGTAGTTAGGAGCACTGAAGCTTTCTTT. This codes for CASSQGMVVRSTEAFF.

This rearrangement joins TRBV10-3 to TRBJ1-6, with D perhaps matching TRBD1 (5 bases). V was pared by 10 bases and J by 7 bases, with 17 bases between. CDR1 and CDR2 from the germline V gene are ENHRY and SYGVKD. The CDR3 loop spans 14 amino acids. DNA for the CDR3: TGTGCCACCGCGACCGGGGGTTTCAATTCACCCCTCCACTTT. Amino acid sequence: CATATGGFNSPLHF.

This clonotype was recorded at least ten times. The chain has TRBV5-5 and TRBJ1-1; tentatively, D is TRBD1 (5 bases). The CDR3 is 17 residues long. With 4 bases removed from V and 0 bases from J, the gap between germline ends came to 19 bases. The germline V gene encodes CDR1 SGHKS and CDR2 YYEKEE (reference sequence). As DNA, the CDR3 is TGTGCCAGCAGCCTACGTGGGCCAGGGAACATGAACACTGAAGCTTTCTTT. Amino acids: CASSLRGPGNMNTEAFF.

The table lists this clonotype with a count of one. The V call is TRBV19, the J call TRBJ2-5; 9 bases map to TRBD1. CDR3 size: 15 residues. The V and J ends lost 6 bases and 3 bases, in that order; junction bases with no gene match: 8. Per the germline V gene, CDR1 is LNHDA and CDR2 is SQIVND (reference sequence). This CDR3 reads CASSLAGQGKETQYF. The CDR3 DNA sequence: TGTGCCAGTAGCCTCGCGGGACAGGGAAAAGAGACCCAGTACTTC.

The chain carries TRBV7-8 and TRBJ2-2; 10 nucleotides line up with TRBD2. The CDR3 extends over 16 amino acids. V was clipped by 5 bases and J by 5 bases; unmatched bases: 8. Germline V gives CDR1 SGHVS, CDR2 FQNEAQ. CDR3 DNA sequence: TGTGCCAGCAGCACCGGCGGACTAGCGGCAACCGGGGAGCTGTTTTTT. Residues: CASSTGGLAATGELFF.

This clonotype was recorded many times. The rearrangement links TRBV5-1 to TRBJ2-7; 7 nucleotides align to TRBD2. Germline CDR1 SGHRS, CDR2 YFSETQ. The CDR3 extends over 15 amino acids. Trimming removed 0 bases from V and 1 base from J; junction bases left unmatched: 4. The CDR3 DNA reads TGCGCCAGCAGCTTGGGAGGTAGCGGGTCCTACGAGCAGTACTTC. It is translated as CASSLGGSGSYEQYF.

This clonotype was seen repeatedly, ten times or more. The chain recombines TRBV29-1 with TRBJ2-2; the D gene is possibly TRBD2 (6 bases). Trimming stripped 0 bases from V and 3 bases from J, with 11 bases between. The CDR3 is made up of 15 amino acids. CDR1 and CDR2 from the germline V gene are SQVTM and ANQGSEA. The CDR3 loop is CSVEDGGGHTGELFF. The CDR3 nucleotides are TGCAGCGTTGAAGACGGGGGAGGACACACCGGGGAGCTGTTTTTT.

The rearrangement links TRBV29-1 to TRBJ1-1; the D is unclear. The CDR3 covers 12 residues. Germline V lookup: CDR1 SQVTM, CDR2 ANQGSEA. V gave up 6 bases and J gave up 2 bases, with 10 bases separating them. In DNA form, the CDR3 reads TGCAGCGTACTAGAAGGAAACACTGAAGCTTTCTTT. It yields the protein CSVLEGNTEAFF. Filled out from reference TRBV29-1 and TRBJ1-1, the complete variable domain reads SAVISQKPSRDICQRGTSLTIQCQVDSQVTMMFWYRQQPGQSLTLIATANQGSEATYESGFVIDKFPISRPNLTFSTLTVSNMSPEDSSIYLCSVLEGNTEAFFGQGTRLTVV.

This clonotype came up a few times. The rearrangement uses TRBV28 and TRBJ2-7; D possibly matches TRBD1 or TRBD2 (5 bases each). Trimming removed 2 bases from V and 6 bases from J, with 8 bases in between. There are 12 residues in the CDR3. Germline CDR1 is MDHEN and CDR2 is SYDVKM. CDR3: CASSLAGTEQYF. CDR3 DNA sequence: TGTGCCAGCAGTTTAGCAGGGACCGAGCAGTACTTC.

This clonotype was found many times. The CDR3 DNA reads as TGTGCCAGCATGGTCGGGGGGCGTGGTGAAAAACTGTTTTTT. Translated: CASMVGGRGEKLFF. V is TRBV6-2 or TRBV6-3 and J is TRBJ1-4; maybe TRBD1 (6 bases). V dropped 7 bases and J dropped 7 bases, with 16 bases sitting between them. Germline loops: CDR1 MNHEY, CDR2 SVGEGT. The CDR3 extends over 14 amino acids.

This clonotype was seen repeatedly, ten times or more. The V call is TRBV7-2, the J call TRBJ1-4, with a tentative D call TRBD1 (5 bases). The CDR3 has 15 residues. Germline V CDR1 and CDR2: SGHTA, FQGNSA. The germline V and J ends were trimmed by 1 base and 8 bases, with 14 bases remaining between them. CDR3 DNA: TGTGCCAGCAGCTTAGGGAGGGGTAGCAGGGAAAAACTGTTTTTT. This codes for CASSLGRGSREKLFF.

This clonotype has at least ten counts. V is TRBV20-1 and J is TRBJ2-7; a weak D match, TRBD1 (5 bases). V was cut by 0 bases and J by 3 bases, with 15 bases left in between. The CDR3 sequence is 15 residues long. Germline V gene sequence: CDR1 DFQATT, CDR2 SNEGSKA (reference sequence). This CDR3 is CSAREPQGDGYEQYF. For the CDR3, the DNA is TGCAGTGCTAGAGAACCTCAGGGCGACGGCTACGAGCAGTACTTC.

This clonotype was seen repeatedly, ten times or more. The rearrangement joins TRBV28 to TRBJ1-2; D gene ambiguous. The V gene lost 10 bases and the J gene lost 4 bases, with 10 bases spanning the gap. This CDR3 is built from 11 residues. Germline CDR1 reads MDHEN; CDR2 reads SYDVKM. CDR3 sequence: CATSDLYGYTF. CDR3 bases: TGTGCCACATCGGACCTCTATGGCTACACCTTC.

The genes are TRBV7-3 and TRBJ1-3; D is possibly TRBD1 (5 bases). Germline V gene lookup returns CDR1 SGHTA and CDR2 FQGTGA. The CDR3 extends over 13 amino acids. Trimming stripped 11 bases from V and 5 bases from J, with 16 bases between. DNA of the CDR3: TGTGCCCATGTCAGGGAGCGGCGAAACACCATATATTTT. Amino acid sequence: CAHVRERRNTIYF.

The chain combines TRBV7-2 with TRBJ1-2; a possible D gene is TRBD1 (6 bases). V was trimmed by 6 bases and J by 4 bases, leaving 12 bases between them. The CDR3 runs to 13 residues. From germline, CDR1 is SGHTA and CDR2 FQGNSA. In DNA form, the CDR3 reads TGTGCCAGCAGTGGACAGCCAACCTATGGCTACACCTTC. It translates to CASSGQPTYGYTF.